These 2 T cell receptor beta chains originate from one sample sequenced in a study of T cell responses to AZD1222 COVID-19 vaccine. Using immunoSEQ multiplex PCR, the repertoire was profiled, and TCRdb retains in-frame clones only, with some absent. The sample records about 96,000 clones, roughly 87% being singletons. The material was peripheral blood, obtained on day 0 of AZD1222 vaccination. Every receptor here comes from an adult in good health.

This CDR3 reads CASRRSDQETQYF. CDR3 in DNA: TGCGCCAGCAGAAGGTCAGATCAAGAGACCCAGTACTTC. The V call is TRBV5-1, the J call TRBJ2-5; D unclear. V was pared by 5 bases and J by 2 bases, with 10 bases between. The CDR3 length is 13 residues. From germline, CDR1 is SGHRS and CDR2 YFSETQ.

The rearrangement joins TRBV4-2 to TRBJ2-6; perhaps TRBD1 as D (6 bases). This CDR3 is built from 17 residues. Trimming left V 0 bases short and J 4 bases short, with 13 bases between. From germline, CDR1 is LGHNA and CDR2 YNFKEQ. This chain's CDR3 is CASSQDPQGPGANVLTF. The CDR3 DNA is TGTGCCAGCAGCCAAGACCCACAGGGTCCCGGGGCCAACGTCCTGACTTTC.